Each of the 6 T cell receptor beta chains below was sequenced from the same sample in a study of identifying expanded T cells in peripheral blood. Clones were sequenced by immunoSEQ multiplex PCR, and TCRdb holds only the in-frame ones, with some missing. The table records over 90,000 clones, roughly 90% of them present only once. Material: blood. The receptors here all came from a person between 18 and 70 years old in good health.

The rearrangement uses TRBV27 and TRBJ2-6, with 7 bases that match TRBD2. Germline V gene sequence: CDR1 MNHEY, CDR2 SMNVEV (reference sequence). This CDR3 has 18 amino acids. V was pared by 4 bases and J by 1 base, with 10 bases of the junction left unmatched. The CDR3 is CASSSRTSSTSGANVLTF. The CDR3 DNA reads as TGTGCCAGCAGTTCCCGGACTAGTTCAACGTCTGGGGCCAACGTCCTGACTTTC.

The rearrangement links TRBV6-1 to TRBJ1-5, with 7 bases that match TRBD1. The CDR3 runs to 14 residues. The J segment lost 7 bases and the V segment lost 6 bases, leaving 9 bases of the junction unmatched. CDR1 MNHNS and CDR2 SASEGT come from the germline V gene. The CDR3 reads CASSLQGYGQPQHF. In nucleotides, the CDR3 is TGTGCCAGCAGCCTACAGGGGTACGGCCAGCCCCAGCATTTT.

The CDR3 sequence is CASGPGLAGGGTDTQYF. In nucleotides, the CDR3 is TGTGCTAGTGGACCCGGACTAGCGGGGGGAGGCACAGATACGCAGTATTTT. V is TRBV12-5 and J is TRBJ2-3; 14 nucleotides agree with TRBD2. CDR3 size: 17 residues. Per the germline V gene, CDR1 is LGHNT and CDR2 is FRNRAP. Germline trimming cut 6 bases from V and 1 base from J; bases unmatched to any gene: 6.

This CDR3 reads CASSMGQRRSPLHF. CDR3 bases: TGTGCCAGTAGTATGGGACAGCGGCGTTCACCCCTCCACTTT. This chain uses TRBV19 with TRBJ1-6; 7 bases line up with TRBD1. Germline V gene lookup returns CDR1 LNHDA and CDR2 SQIVND (reference sequence). V was clipped by 3 bases and J by 9 bases; unmatched bases: 5. The CDR3 is 14 amino acids. Together with reference TRBV19 and TRBJ1-6, the CDR3 gives the full variable domain: DGGITQSPKYLFRKEGQNVTLSCEQNLNHDAMYWYRQDPGQGLRLIYYSQIVNDFQKGDIAEGYSVSREKKESFPLTVTSAQKNPTAFYLCASSMGQRRSPLHFGNGTRLTVT.

The genes are TRBV7-9 and TRBJ1-3; a possible D gene is TRBD1 (6 bases). The ends were cut back, 5 bases at V and 0 bases at J, with 14 bases in the middle. The CDR3 consists of 16 residues. In germline, CDR1 is SEHNR, CDR2 FQNEAQ (reference sequence). CDR3: CASSPRGAYSGNTIYF. DNA for the CDR3: TGTGCCAGCAGCCCACGGGGGGCCTACTCTGGAAACACCATATATTTT.

The rearrangement uses TRBV19 and TRBJ2-2, with D possibly being TRBD1 (5 bases). With 10 bases removed from V and 3 bases from J, the gap between germline ends came to 15 bases. Germline V gives CDR1 LNHDA, CDR2 SQIVND (reference sequence). CDR3 length: 14 residues. The CDR3 loop reads CATTHPGYTGELFF. As DNA, the CDR3 is TGTGCCACTACCCACCCAGGGTACACCGGGGAGCTGTTTTTT.